Below, 22 T cell receptor beta chains from the same sample are listed, as sequenced in a study of vaccination effects on CD4 cells after COVID-19. Viral peptide pools were used in the ViraFEST assay to expand antigen-specific CD4+ T cells, and sequencing came afterward. It was after 10 days of culture that CD4+ T cells were isolated. These receptors have no known antigen. The data were produced by immunoSEQ multiplex PCR, yet TCRdb's version contains in-frame clones alone and is incomplete. This sample yields around 79,000 clones, of which roughly 80% are seen a single time; roughly 1.7% belongs to the top ten. The sample here was CD4+ T cells from PBMCs cultured with HCoV-229E spike peptides, taken before COVID-19 vaccination. The receptor set was obtained from a human donor who received a COVID-19 vaccine.

This rearrangement joins TRBV28 to TRBJ1-4; 7 bases line up with TRBD1. The length of the CDR3 is 14 residues. Trimming cost V 6 bases and J 8 bases; bases outside gene matches: 9. The germline CDR1 and CDR2 sequences are MDHEN and SYDVKM. CDR3 in DNA: TGTGCCAGCAGCTCACAGGGGATGAACGAAAAACTGTTTTTT. This encodes CASSSQGMNEKLFF.

The chain employs TRBV30 and TRBJ1-1; D not certain. This CDR3 is 15 amino acids long. Germline loops: CDR1 GTSNPN, CDR2 SVGIG (reference sequence). Trimming left V 2 bases short and J 3 bases short, with 16 bases between. CDR3 DNA: TGTGCCTGGAGTCCAAACAGATATAAAGACACTGAAGCTTTCTTT. Residues: CAWSPNRYKDTEAFF.

The table lists this clone with a count of one. This chain uses TRBV19 with TRBJ1-6; D call uncertain. Germline-derived CDR1 and CDR2 are LNHDA and SQIVND (reference sequence). The CDR3 is made up of 16 amino acids. V was trimmed by 7 bases and J by 11 bases, leaving 24 bases between them. Here the CDR3 reads CASTPRVRSDFTPLHF. The CDR3 DNA sequence: TGTGCCAGTACCCCCCGTGTTCGGTCAGACTTTACACCCCTCCACTTT.

The chain combines TRBV7-3 with TRBJ2-1; 13 positions match TRBD2. Germline CDR1 and CDR2: SGHTA and FQGTGA. J gave up 10 bases and V 2 bases, and 8 bases lay outside the gene matches. The CDR3 runs 16 residues. The CDR3 region is CASSLGGTSGAPEQFF. In DNA, the CDR3 is TGTGCCAGCAGCTTAGGCGGGACTAGCGGGGCCCCCGAGCAGTTCTTC.

V usage is TRBV4-1 and J usage is TRBJ1-4; D is ambiguous. With 4 bases removed from V and 8 bases from J, the gap between germline ends came to 17 bases. The CDR3 loop spans 15 amino acids. Germline values: CDR1 MGHRA, CDR2 YSYEKL. The CDR3: CASSPNGRSGEKLFF. As DNA, the CDR3 is TGCGCCAGCAGCCCCAATGGGAGGTCGGGCGAAAAACTGTTTTTT.

The chain couples TRBV2 to TRBJ1-2, with D hard to call. There are 13 residues in the CDR3. The germline V and J ends were trimmed by 2 bases and 5 bases, with 9 bases remaining between them. Germline CDR1 SNHLY, CDR2 FYNNEI. The CDR3 DNA reads TGTGCCAGCAGTGAACGACCTGGGTATGGCTACACCTTC. Its translation: CASSERPGYGYTF.

The V call is TRBV2, the J call TRBJ1-1; D is unresolved. Germline V gene lookup returns CDR1 SNHLY and CDR2 FYNNEI. The CDR3 totals 12 residues. V lost 3 bases to trimming and J lost 10 bases, with 12 bases between them. The CDR3 reads CASSEQKLGAFF. In nucleotides, the CDR3 is TGTGCCAGCAGTGAGCAGAAGCTTGGAGCTTTCTTT.

The rearrangement links TRBV3-1 (or the pseudogene TRBV3-2) to TRBJ2-2; 9 nucleotides agree with TRBD1. Trimming cost V 4 bases and J 5 bases; bases outside gene matches: 14. CDR1 is LGHDT, CDR2 YNNKEL, per germline (reference sequence). The CDR3 sequence is 18 residues long. For the CDR3, the DNA is TGTGCCAGCAGCCCCGGGACAGGGCGGGTTCGGTTTACCGGGGAGCTGTTTTTT. Its protein is CASSPGTGRVRFTGELFF.

The chain links TRBV4-3 to TRBJ1-2; D perhaps matches TRBD1 (5 bases). This CDR3 has 15 residues. V was cut by 4 bases and J by 8 bases, with 20 bases left in between. Germline V gives CDR1 LGHNA, CDR2 YSLEER. The CDR3 DNA sequence: TGCGCCAGCAGCCTAGACGTAAGGGAAGCAGGGGGCTACACCTTC. This encodes CASSLDVREAGGYTF.

The CDR3 region is CASSFSGDTDTQYF. The CDR3 DNA follows: TGTGCCAGCAGCTTTAGCGGGGACACAGATACGCAGTATTTT. V is TRBV11-3 and J is TRBJ2-3, with 8 bases that match TRBD2. This CDR3 region has 14 residues. Germline CDR1 SGHNT, CDR2 YENEEA. V gave up 3 bases and J gave up 2 bases; unmatched junction bases: 1.

This chain joins TRBV21-1 and TRBJ2-7; TRBD2 is the table's D call, not checked against the DNA. TRBV21-1 is assigned pseudogene status. The CDR3 is 14 amino acids. The CDR3 loop reads CASLLAGGHYEQYV. The DNA of the CDR3 is TGTGCCAGCCTACTAGCGGGGGGGCACTACGAGCAGTACGTC.

The rearrangement links TRBV5-1 to TRBJ2-2; D is uncertain. Germline loops: CDR1 SGHRS, CDR2 YFSETQ. V was clipped by 2 bases and J by 6 bases, with 5 bases between them. The CDR3 consists of 12 residues. The CDR3 is CASSLGSGELFF. CDR3 coding DNA: TGCGCCAGCAGCTTAGGGTCCGGGGAGCTGTTTTTT.

Written as DNA, the CDR3 is TGTGCCAGCAGCTTTATGGACAGGGGGCTAGATACGCAGTATTTT. The encoded protein is CASSFMDRGLDTQYF. This chain joins TRBV5-5 and TRBJ2-3, with TRBD1 identical over 11 bases. V lost 2 bases, J lost 5 bases, and 4 bases stayed unmatched. The germline V gene encodes CDR1 SGHKS and CDR2 YYEKEE (reference sequence). This CDR3 contains 15 residues.

This clone was seen only once. J is TRBJ1-5 and V is TRBV11-2; maybe TRBD1 (6 bases). This CDR3 has 16 amino acids. V lost 2 bases, J lost 0 bases, and 11 bases lay in between. Looked up from germline, CDR1 is SGHAT and CDR2 is FQNNGV. The CDR3: CASSLRTENSNQPQHF. The CDR3, as DNA: TGTGCCAGCAGCTTAAGGACAGAAAATAGCAATCAGCCCCAGCATTTT.

The chain has TRBV7-9 and TRBJ1-5; weak D call: TRBD1 (6 bases). The CDR3 is made up of 16 amino acids. V was clipped by 4 bases and J by 3 bases, with 16 bases between them. Germline V lookup: CDR1 SEHNR, CDR2 FQNEAQ (reference sequence). The CDR3 bases are TGTGCCAGCAGCTGGGGTACAGGGCCTTTCAATCAGCCCCAGCATTTT. This gives the protein CASSWGTGPFNQPQHF.

Only one count was recorded for this clone. The gene calls are TRBV18 and TRBJ2-3; 7 positions match TRBD1. Unmatched junction bases numbered 0, after V lost 0 bases and J lost 0 bases. In germline, CDR1 is KGHSH, CDR2 LQKENI. CDR3 length: 15 amino acids. The CDR3 reads CASSPPGQSTDTQYF. CDR3 nucleotides: TGTGCCAGCTCACCACCGGGACAGAGCACAGATACGCAGTATTTT.

The J gene is TRBJ1-5, the V gene TRBV10-3; unclear D gene. Per the germline V gene, CDR1 is ENHRY and CDR2 is SYGVKD. V was clipped by 1 base and J by 7 bases, with 5 bases between them. The CDR3 extends over 12 amino acids. CDR3 loop: CAISEYGQPQHF. DNA for the CDR3: TGTGCCATCAGTGAGTATGGGCAGCCCCAGCATTTT.

The chain employs TRBV7-2 and TRBJ2-3, with D possibly being TRBD2 (5 bases). This CDR3 is 15 amino acids long. V was clipped by 5 bases and J by 4 bases, with 16 bases between them. CDR1 is SGHTA and CDR2 is FQGNSA in the germline V gene. The CDR3 DNA reads as TGTGCCAGCAGCCCACGAGGGTTCAGCTCAGATACGCAGTATTTT. It encodes CASSPRGFSSDTQYF.

This rearrangement joins TRBV9 to TRBJ2-1; tentatively, D is TRBD2 (5 bases). The CDR3 contains 14 residues. Germline values: CDR1 SGDLS, CDR2 YYNGEE. V lost 5 bases, J lost 1 base, and 10 bases lay in between. The CDR3 sequence: CASRSGESYNEQFF. For the CDR3, the DNA is TGTGCCAGCAGGTCCGGGGAATCCTACAATGAGCAGTTCTTC.

The gene calls are TRBV3-1 (or the pseudogene TRBV3-2) and TRBJ2-3; D is uncertain. Per the germline V gene, CDR1 is LGHDT and CDR2 is YNNKEL (reference sequence). This CDR3 has 13 residues. V was shortened by 4 bases and J by 2 bases, with 7 bases between the two germline ends. The CDR3 DNA reads TGTGCCAGCAGCCCTAGAACCACAGATACGCAGTATTTT. Its protein product is CASSPRTTDTQYF.

The rearrangement joins TRBV9 to TRBJ2-3, with no clear D. The CDR3 is 15 residues long. Germline lookup yields CDR1 SGDLS and CDR2 YYNGEE. Trimming pared 0 bases from V and 2 bases from J, leaving 10 bases between. This CDR3 reads CASSVAGVTTDTQYF. Here the CDR3 DNA reads TGTGCCAGCAGCGTAGCCGGCGTAACCACAGATACGCAGTATTTT. The full variable domain, in which reference TRBV9 and TRBJ2-3 provide the parts outside the CDR3, is DSGVTQTPKHLITATGQRVTLRCSPRSGDLSVYWYQQSLDQGLQFLIQYYNGEERAKGNILERFSAQQFPDLHSELNLSSLELGDSALYFCASSVAGVTTDTQYFGPGTRLTVL.

The chain employs TRBV30 and TRBJ1-2, with 9 bases identical to TRBD1. CDR3 length: 15 residues. V was pared by 0 bases and J by 6 bases, with 8 bases of the junction left unmatched. From germline, CDR1 is GTSNPN and CDR2 SVGIG (reference sequence). The CDR3 DNA is TGTGCCTGGAGTGTACTCTGGACAGGGGAGGATGGCTACACCTTC. It encodes CAWSVLWTGEDGYTF.